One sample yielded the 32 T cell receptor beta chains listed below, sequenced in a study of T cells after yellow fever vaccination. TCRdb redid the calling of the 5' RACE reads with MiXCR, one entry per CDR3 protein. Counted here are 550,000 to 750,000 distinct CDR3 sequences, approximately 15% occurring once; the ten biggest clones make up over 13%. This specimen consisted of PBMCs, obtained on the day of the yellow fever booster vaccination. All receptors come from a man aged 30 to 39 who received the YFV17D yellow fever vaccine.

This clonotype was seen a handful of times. The DNA of the CDR3 is TGTGCCAGCAGCTTAGATCGGGGTGGCGGAGAGCAGTACTTC. Encoded protein: CASSLDRGGGEQYF. The chain employs TRBV11-2 and TRBJ2-7, with D perhaps matching TRBD2 (5 bases). The V gene's germline CDR1 is SGHAT and CDR2 FQNNGV. Deletions cut 0 bases from V and 7 bases from J, with 13 bases between. The CDR3 runs to 14 residues.

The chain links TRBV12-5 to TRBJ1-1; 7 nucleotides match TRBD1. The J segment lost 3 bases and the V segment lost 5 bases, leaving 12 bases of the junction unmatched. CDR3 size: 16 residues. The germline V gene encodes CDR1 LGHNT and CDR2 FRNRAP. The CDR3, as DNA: TGTGCTAGTGGTCGCTCCCCCCTCGACAGGGACACTGAAGCTTTCTTT. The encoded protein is CASGRSPLDRDTEAFF.

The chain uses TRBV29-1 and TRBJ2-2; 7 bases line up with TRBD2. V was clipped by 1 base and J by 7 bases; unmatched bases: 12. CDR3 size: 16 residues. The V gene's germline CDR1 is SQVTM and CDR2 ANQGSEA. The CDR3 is CSVEVAGLSFVGELFF. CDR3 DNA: TGCAGCGTTGAAGTCGCGGGACTAAGTTTTGTCGGGGAGCTGTTTTTT.

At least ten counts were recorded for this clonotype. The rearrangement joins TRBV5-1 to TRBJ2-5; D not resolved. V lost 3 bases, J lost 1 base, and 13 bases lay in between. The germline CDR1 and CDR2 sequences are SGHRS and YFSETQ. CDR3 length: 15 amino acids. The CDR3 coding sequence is TGCGCCAGCAGCTATAGTCGTGGAGTCCAAGAGACCCAGTACTTC. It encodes CASSYSRGVQETQYF.

In DNA form, the CDR3 reads TGCAGTGCTAGTGACAGGACACCGTATGGCTACACCTTC. It is translated as CSASDRTPYGYTF. The gene calls are TRBV20-1 and TRBJ1-2; the D gene is possibly TRBD1 (6 bases). The CDR3 has 13 residues. Germline lookup yields CDR1 DFQATT and CDR2 SNEGSKA (reference sequence). V dropped 3 bases and J dropped 5 bases, with 13 bases sitting between them.

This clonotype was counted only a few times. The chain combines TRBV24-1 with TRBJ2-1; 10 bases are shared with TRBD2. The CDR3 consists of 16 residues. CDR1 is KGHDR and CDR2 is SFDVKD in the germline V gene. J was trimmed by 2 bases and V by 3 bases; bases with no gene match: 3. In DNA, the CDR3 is TGTGCCACCAGTGATAGCCTAGCGGGGGCCTACAATGAGCAGTTCTTC. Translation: CATSDSLAGAYNEQFF.

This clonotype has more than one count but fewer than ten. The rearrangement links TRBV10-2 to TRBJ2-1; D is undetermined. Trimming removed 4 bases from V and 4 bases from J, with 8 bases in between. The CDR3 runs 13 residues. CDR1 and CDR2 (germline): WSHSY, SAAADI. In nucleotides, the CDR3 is TGCGCCAGCAGTGCAAATATGTACAATGAGCAGTTCTTC. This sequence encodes CASSANMYNEQFF.

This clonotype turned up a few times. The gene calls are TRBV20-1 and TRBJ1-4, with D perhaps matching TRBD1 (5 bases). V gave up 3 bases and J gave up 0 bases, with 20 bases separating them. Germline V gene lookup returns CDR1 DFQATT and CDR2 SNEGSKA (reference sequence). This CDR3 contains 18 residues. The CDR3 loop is CSARDPGPKRATNEKLFF. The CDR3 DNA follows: TGCAGTGCTAGGGATCCGGGACCGAAAAGAGCAACTAATGAAAAACTGTTTTTT.

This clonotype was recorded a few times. The DNA for the CDR3 is TGTGCCAGCAGCTTGGTGGGGATCACAGATACGCAGTATTTT. It translates to CASSLVGITDTQYF. This chain connects TRBV5-4 to TRBJ2-3; no clear D. Trimming left V 0 bases short and J 2 bases short, with 7 bases between. The CDR3 sequence is 14 residues long. Germline V gene data show CDR1 as SGHNT and CDR2 as YYREEE (reference sequence).

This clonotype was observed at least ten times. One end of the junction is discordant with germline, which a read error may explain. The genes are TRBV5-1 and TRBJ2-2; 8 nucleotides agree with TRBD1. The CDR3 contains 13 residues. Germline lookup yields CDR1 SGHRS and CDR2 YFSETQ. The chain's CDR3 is CASGQGNTGELFF. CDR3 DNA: TGTGCCAGCGGACAGGGGAACACCGGGGAGCTGTTTTTT.

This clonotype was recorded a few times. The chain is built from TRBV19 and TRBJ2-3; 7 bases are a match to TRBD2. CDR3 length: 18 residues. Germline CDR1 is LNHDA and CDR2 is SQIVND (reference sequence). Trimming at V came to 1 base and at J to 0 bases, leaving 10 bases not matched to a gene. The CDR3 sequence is CASSIVGKRGLSTDTQYF. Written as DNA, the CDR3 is TGTGCCAGTAGTATAGTGGGAAAGCGGGGACTGAGCACAGATACGCAGTATTTT.

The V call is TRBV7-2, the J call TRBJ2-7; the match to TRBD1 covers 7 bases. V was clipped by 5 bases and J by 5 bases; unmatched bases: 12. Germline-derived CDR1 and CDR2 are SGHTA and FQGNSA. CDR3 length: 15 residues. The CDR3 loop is CASSLSRDSANEQYF. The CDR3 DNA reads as TGTGCCAGCAGCCTAAGCCGGGACAGCGCTAACGAGCAGTACTTC. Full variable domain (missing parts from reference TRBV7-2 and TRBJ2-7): GAGVSQSPSNKVTEKGKDVELRCDPISGHTALYWYRQSLGQGLEFLIYFQGNSAPDKSGLPSDRFSAERTGGSVSTLTIQRTQQEDSAVYLCASSLSRDSANEQYFGPGTRLTVT.

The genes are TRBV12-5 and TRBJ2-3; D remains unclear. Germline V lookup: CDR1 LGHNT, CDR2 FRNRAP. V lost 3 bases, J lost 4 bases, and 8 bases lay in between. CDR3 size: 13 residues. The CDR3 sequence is CASGFQVSDTQYF. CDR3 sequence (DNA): TGTGCTAGTGGTTTTCAAGTGTCAGATACGCAGTATTTT.

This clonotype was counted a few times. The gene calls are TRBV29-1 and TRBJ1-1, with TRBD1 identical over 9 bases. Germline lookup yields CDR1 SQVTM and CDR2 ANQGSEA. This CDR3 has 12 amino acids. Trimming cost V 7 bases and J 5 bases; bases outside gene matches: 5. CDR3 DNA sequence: TGCAGCGGGACAGGGGCTGGAACTGAAGCTTTCTTT. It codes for CSGTGAGTEAFF.

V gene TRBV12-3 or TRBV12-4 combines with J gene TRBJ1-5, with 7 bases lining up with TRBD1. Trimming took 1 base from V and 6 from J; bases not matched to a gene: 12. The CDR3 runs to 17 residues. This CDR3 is CASSLEAGGGHFQPQHF. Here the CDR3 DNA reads TGTGCCAGCAGTTTAGAGGCAGGGGGAGGGCATTTTCAGCCCCAGCATTTT.

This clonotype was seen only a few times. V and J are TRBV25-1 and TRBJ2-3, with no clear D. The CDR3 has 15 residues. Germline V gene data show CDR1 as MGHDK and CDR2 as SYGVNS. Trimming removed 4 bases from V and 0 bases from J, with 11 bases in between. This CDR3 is CASSAARKSTDTQYF. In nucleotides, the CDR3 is TGTGCCAGCAGTGCGGCGCGGAAGAGCACAGATACGCAGTATTTT.

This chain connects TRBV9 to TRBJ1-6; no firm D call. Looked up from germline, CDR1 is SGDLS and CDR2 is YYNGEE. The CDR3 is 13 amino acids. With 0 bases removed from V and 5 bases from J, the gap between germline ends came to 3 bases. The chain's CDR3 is CASSVDNNSPLHF. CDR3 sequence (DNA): TGTGCCAGCAGCGTAGACAATAATTCACCCCTCCACTTT.

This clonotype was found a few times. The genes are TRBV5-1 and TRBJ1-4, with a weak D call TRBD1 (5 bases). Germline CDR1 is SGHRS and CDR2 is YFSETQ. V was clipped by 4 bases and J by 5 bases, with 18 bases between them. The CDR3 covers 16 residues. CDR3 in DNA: TGCGCCAGCAGCCGGGGGATAGAGGACAAAAATGAAAAACTGTTTTTT. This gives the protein CASSRGIEDKNEKLFF.

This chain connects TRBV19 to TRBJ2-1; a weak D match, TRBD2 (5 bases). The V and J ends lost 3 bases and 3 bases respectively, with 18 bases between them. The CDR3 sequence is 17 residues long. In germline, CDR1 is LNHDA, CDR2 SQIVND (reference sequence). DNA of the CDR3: TGTGCCAGTAGTATTATCGCAGGCGGAGGCGGCTACAATGAGCAGTTCTTC. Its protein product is CASSIIAGGGGYNEQFF.

DNA for the CDR3: TGTGCCAGCAGCTTAGGGAGGACTAGCGGATACGAGCAGTACTTC. As protein: CASSLGRTSGYEQYF. The genes are TRBV11-2 and TRBJ2-7, with 10 bases that match TRBD2. Losses at the gene ends were 1 base for V and 4 bases for J; bases not matched to a gene: 4. The germline V gene encodes CDR1 SGHAT and CDR2 FQNNGV. The CDR3 extends over 15 amino acids.

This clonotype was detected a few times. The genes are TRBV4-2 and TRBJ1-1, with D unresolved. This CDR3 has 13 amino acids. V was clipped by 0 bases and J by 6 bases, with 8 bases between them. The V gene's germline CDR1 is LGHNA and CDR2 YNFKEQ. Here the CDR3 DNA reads TGTGCCAGCAGCCAAGATGGGGTAGCTGAAGCTTTCTTT. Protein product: CASSQDGVAEAFF.

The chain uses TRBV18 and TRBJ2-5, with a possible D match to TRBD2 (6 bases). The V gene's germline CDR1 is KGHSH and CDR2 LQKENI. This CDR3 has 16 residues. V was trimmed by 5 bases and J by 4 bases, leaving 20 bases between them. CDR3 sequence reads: CASSVRRDSKGETQYF. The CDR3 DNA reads TGTGCCAGCTCAGTCCGTCGGGACTCCAAGGGAGAGACCCAGTACTTC.

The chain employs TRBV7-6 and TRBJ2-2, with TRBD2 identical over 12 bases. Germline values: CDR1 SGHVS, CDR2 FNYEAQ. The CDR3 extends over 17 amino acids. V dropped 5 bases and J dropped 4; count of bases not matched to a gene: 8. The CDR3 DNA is TGTGCCAGCAGCCGCCTAGGACTAGCGGGGCCCACCGGGGAGCTGTTTTTT. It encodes CASSRLGLAGPTGELFF. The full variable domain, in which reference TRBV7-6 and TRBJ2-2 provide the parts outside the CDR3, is GAGVSQSPRYKVTKRGQDVALRCDPISGHVSLYWYRQALGQGPEFLTYFNYEAQQDKSGLPNDRFSAERPEGSISTLTIQRTEQRDSAMYRCASSRLGLAGPTGELFFGEGSRLTVL.

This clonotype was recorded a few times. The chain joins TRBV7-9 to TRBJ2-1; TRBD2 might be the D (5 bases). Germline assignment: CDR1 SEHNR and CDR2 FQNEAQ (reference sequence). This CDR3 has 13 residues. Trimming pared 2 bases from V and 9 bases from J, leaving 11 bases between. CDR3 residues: CASSLPGNGEQFF. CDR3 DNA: TGTGCCAGCAGCTTACCCGGGAATGGTGAGCAGTTCTTC.

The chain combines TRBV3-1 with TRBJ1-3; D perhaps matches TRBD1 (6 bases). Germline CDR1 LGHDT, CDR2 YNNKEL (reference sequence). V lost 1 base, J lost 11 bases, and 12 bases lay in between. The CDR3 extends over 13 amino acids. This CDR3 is CASSQVGTLSIYF. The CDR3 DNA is TGTGCCAGCAGCCAAGTTGGGACACTCTCCATATATTTT.

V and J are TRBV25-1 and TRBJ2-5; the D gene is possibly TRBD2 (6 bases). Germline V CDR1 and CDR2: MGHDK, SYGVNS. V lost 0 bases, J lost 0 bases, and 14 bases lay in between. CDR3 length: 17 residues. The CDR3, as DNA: TGTGCCAGCAGTGAATATGGAGGGATACGAGACCAAGAGACCCAGTACTTC. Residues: CASSEYGGIRDQETQYF. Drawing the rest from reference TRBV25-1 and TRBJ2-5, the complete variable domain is EADIYQTPRYLVIGTGKKITLECSQTMGHDKMYWYQQDPGMELHLIHYSYGVNSTEKGDLSSESTVSRIRTEHFPLTLESARPSHTSQYLCASSEYGGIRDQETQYFGPGTRLLVL.

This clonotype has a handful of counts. CDR3 coding DNA: TGCGCCAGCAGCTTTGGCCGCTTCAGGGAGAACACTGAAGCTTTCTTT. This gives the protein CASSFGRFRENTEAFF. The V and J genes are TRBV5-1 and TRBJ1-1, with a weak D call TRBD1 (5 bases). This CDR3 region has 16 residues. V was shortened by 2 bases and J by 1 base, with 15 bases between the two germline ends. Germline CDR1 reads SGHRS; CDR2 reads YFSETQ.

CDR3 in amino acids: CASSGAAYQETQYF. The CDR3 DNA reads TGCGCCAGCAGCGGGGCAGCGTACCAAGAGACCCAGTACTTC. The V and J genes are TRBV5-1 and TRBJ2-5, with D maybe TRBD1 (5 bases). Trimming left V 4 bases short and J 0 bases short, with 10 bases between. In germline, CDR1 is SGHRS, CDR2 YFSETQ. This CDR3 is 14 amino acids long. Together with reference TRBV5-1 and TRBJ2-5, the CDR3 gives the full variable domain: KAGVTQTPRYLIKTRGQQVTLSCSPISGHRSVSWYQQTPGQGLQFLFEYFSETQRNKGNFPGRFSGRQFSNSRSEMNVSTLELGDSALYLCASSGAAYQETQYFGPGTRLLVL.

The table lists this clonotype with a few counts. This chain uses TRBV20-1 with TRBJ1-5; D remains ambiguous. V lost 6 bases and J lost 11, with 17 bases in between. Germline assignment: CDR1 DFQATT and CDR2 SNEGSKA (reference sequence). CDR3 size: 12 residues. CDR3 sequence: CSAIVGPTTQHF. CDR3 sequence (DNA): TGCAGTGCAATAGTAGGGCCAACGACCCAGCATTTT.

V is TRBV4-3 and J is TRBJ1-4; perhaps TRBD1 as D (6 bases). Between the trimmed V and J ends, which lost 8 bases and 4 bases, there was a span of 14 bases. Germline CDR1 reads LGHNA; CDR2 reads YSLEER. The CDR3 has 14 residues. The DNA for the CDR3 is TGCGCCAGCTCGTTCGGACAGTATAATGAAAAACTGTTTTTT. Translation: CASSFGQYNEKLFF.

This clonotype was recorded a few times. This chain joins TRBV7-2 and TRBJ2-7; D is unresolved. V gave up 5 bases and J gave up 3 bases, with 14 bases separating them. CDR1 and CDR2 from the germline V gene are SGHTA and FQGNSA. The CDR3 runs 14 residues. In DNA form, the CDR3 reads TGTGCCAGCAGCGTCGCACCCGGCCACTACGAGCAGTACTTC. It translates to CASSVAPGHYEQYF.

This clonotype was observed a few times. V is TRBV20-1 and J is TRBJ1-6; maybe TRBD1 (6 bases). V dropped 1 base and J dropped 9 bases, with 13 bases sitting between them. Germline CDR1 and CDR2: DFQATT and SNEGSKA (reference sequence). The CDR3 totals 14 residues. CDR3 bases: TGCAGTGCTAGAGGGACAGTCCATGGTTCACCCCTCCACTTT. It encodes CSARGTVHGSPLHF.